Following are 6 T cell receptor beta chains from one sample sequenced in a study of OX40 agonist ivuxolimab in advanced cancers. Assay used: immunoSEQ multiplex PCR; TCRdb lists only in-frame clones, some missing. The repertoire holds fewer than 200,000 clones, 94% seen once, with around 0.31% in the top ten. Sequencing was performed on CD4+ or CD8+ T cells sorted from blood, taken in a trial of the OX40 agonist ivuxolimab. These receptors all stem from an adult with an advanced solid tumor such as melanoma, head and neck, liver or kidney cancer.

V and J are TRBV6-1 and TRBJ2-7; the match to TRBD1 covers 7 bases. This CDR3 comprises 15 residues. The germline V gene encodes CDR1 MNHNS and CDR2 SASEGT. V dropped 2 bases and J dropped 0; count of bases not matched to a gene: 4. The CDR3 loop reads CASSEQRDSSYEQYF. CDR3 nucleotide sequence: TGTGCCAGCAGTGAACAACGGGACAGCTCCTACGAGCAGTACTTC.

V is TRBV5-1 and J is TRBJ2-1; 8 nucleotides agree with TRBD2. The V segment lost 0 bases and the J segment 9 bases; nucleotides outside the gene matches: 8. CDR1 and CDR2 (germline): SGHRS, YFSETQ. The CDR3 runs 15 residues. The CDR3 sequence: CASSLAGGPGSEQFF. Written as DNA, the CDR3 is TGCGCCAGCAGCTTGGCGGGAGGGCCGGGGAGTGAGCAGTTCTTC.

The V and J genes are TRBV6-6 and TRBJ1-5; D call uncertain. The CDR3 covers 14 residues. Deletions cut 2 bases from V and 3 bases from J, with 8 bases between. CDR1 and CDR2 from the germline V gene are MNHNY and SVGAGI (reference sequence). The CDR3 nucleotides read TGTGCCAGCAGTTACGACGGCTACAATCAGCCCCAGCATTTT. This encodes CASSYDGYNQPQHF.

The rearrangement links TRBV18 to TRBJ1-4, with D perhaps TRBD1 (5 bases). The CDR3 contains 16 residues. Germline V gene data show CDR1 as KGHSH and CDR2 as LQKENI. V shed 0 bases and J shed 5 bases, with 13 bases lying between them. In DNA, the CDR3 is TGTGCCAGCTCACCACCGTCGGGACGAACGAATGAAAAACTGTTTTTT. Residues: CASSPPSGRTNEKLFF.

The chain has TRBV14 and TRBJ2-2; TRBD1 matches at 9 bases. Germline lookup yields CDR1 SGHDN and CDR2 FVKESK. This CDR3 has 16 residues. V was pared by 2 bases and J by 5 bases, with 6 bases of the junction left unmatched. The DNA for the CDR3 is TGTGCCAGCAGCCAACCCAGGGGACAGGGAACCGGGGAGCTGTTTTTT. Protein sequence: CASSQPRGQGTGELFF.

The CDR3 reads CASSLVEGTQYF. DNA of the CDR3: TGTGCCAGCAGCTTGGTTGAGGGTACGCAGTATTTT. The chain couples TRBV5-6 to TRBJ2-3; D is possibly TRBD2 (5 bases). Germline V gene lookup returns CDR1 SGHDT and CDR2 YYEEEE. The V end was cut by 0 bases, the J end by 8 bases, with 7 bases between. The CDR3 is made up of 12 amino acids.